The TCR beta chain described here comes from a study of shared clonotypes between healthy human individuals. The germline V and J ends were trimmed by 0 bases and 7 bases, with 15 bases remaining between them. Germline CDR1 is LGHNA and CDR2 is YSLEER. The CDR3 contains 15 residues. CD8 cells classed as naive were CD45RO-negative and positively selected for CCR7, excluding terminally differentiated effector memory CD45RA+ cells. Clones were sequenced by immunoSEQ multiplex PCR, and TCRdb holds only the in-frame ones, with some missing. The sample has roughly 1,800,000 clones, over 85% seen once. The source material was naive CD8+ T cells sorted from blood. The chain uses TRBV4-3 and TRBJ1-1; D may be TRBD1 (5 bases). The TCR originated in a man between 18 and 35 years old in good health. The CDR3 nucleotides are TGCGCCAGCAGCCAAGATGCGGGGGGAGCCGTTGAAGCTTTCTTT. This encodes CASSQDAGGAVEAFF.